Presented here are 16 T cell receptor beta chains from one specimen sequenced in a study of cytomegalovirus exposure and HLA in healthy donors. Researchers ran the PCR with 60 Vbeta and 13 Jbeta primers. The table came from immunoSEQ multiplex PCR; TCRdb's copy has only in-frame clones and leaves some out. The table has 100,000 to 150,000 clones, roughly four fifths seen once; the top ten hold around 1.8%. Sequencing was carried out using PBMCs. All receptors come from a woman in her 50s in good health and CMV-seronegative.

The chain couples TRBV7-8 to TRBJ2-1, with 10 bases identical to TRBD1. The CDR3 contains 15 residues. After removal of 7 bases from V and 3 bases from J, the junction contained 6 bases not matched to a gene. Germline-derived CDR1 and CDR2 are SGHVS and FQNEAQ. The CDR3, as DNA: TGTGCCAGCAACAGCGGGACAGGGGTCTACAATGAGCAGTTCTTC. Encoded protein: CASNSGTGVYNEQFF.

This sequence joins TRBV19 and TRBJ1-4, with a weak D call TRBD1 (5 bases). CDR1 LNHDA and CDR2 SQIVND come from the germline V gene (reference sequence). This CDR3 is 15 amino acids long. V lost 3 bases to trimming and J lost 3 bases, with 11 bases between them. In DNA form, the CDR3 reads TGTGCCAGTAGTATGGAGGCGGGGCCTAATGAAAAACTGTTTTTT. Its protein is CASSMEAGPNEKLFF.

This clone was counted a few times. This chain links TRBV27 with TRBJ2-4; D not certain. The CDR3 is made up of 11 amino acids. From germline, CDR1 is MNHEY and CDR2 SMNVEV (reference sequence). Trimming removed 6 bases from V and 8 bases from J, with 8 bases in between. The CDR3 DNA reads as TGTGCCAGCAGCGACCGGGACATTCAGTACTTC. Amino acid sequence: CASSDRDIQYF.

This clone was counted between two and nine times. The chain combines TRBV6-5 with TRBJ1-1; D gene uncertain. The germline gives CDR1 MNHEY, CDR2 SVGAGI. Between the trimmed V and J ends, which lost 8 bases and 4 bases, there was a span of 8 bases. The CDR3 is made up of 11 amino acids. The CDR3 sequence: CASSRGTEAFF. As DNA, the CDR3 is TGTGCCAGCTCTCGGGGCACTGAAGCTTTCTTT.

V and J are TRBV13 and TRBJ2-3; 9 positions agree with TRBD2. The junction had 8 bases not matched to a gene; V was cut back by 4 bases and J by 0 bases. The CDR3 is 17 amino acids. The V gene's germline CDR1 is PRHDT and CDR2 FYEKMQ (reference sequence). Here the CDR3 DNA reads TGTGCCAGCAGCTCATTTCTAGCGGGGCGAAGCACAGATACGCAGTATTTT. It codes for CASSSFLAGRSTDTQYF.

The genes are TRBV5-1 and TRBJ1-1; 7 positions match TRBD1. V gave up 4 bases and J gave up 6 bases; unmatched junction bases: 9. Germline CDR1 is SGHRS and CDR2 is YFSETQ. The CDR3 runs 14 residues. The CDR3 reads CASSPRQGNAEAFF. The DNA of the CDR3 is TGCGCCAGCAGCCCAAGACAGGGAAACGCTGAAGCTTTCTTT. The full variable domain, rest sourced from reference TRBV5-1 and TRBJ1-1, is KAGVTQTPRYLIKTRGQQVTLSCSPISGHRSVSWYQQTPGQGLQFLFEYFSETQRNKGNFPGRFSGRQFSNSRSEMNVSTLELGDSALYLCASSPRQGNAEAFFGQGTRLTVV.

This clone was counted a few times. The DNA of the CDR3 is TGCGCCAGCAGCCACGATCTCTTACTACACAGGGGGCAGAACACTGAAGCTTTCTTT. It encodes CASSHDLLLHRGQNTEAFF. V usage is TRBV4-1 and J usage is TRBJ1-1; TRBD1 agrees at 9 bases. The J segment lost 1 base and the V segment lost 3 bases, leaving 15 bases of the junction unmatched. The CDR3 covers 19 residues. Germline V CDR1 and CDR2: MGHRA, YSYEKL.

This clone was picked up a small number of times. The chain carries TRBV7-9 and TRBJ1-4, with 8 nucleotides matching TRBD1. CDR3 length: 14 residues. Germline loops: CDR1 SEHNR, CDR2 FQNEAQ (reference sequence). The trim removed 4 bases at V and 8 bases at J, leaving 6 bases unmatched. The CDR3 region is CASSSTGDGEKLFF. In nucleotides, the CDR3 is TGTGCCAGCAGCTCGACAGGGGACGGCGAAAAACTGTTTTTT.

V is TRBV11-2 and J is TRBJ2-6, with TRBD2 as a possible D gene (6 bases). CDR3 length: 19 amino acids. V was shortened by 5 bases and J by 0 bases, with 20 bases between the two germline ends. Germline V CDR1 and CDR2: SGHAT, FQNNGV. CDR3: CASSPLGLRTYSGANVLTF. Here the CDR3 DNA reads TGTGCCAGCAGCCCTTTGGGACTTCGCACTTACTCTGGGGCCAACGTCCTGACTTTC.

The J gene is TRBJ2-7, the V gene TRBV7-2; 8 bases align to TRBD1. Per germline, CDR1 SGHTA and CDR2 FQGNSA. With V trimmed by 5 bases and J by 6 bases, 12 bases remained unmatched. The CDR3 has 15 amino acids. The DNA for the CDR3 is TGTGCCAGCAGCCCAGAGGGCGGCAGGGGGCGCGAGCAGTACTTC. Translation: CASSPEGGRGREQYF.

The chain joins TRBV7-2 to TRBJ2-5, with 8 nucleotides matching TRBD2. V lost 5 bases, J lost 2 bases, and 7 bases stayed unmatched. The germline CDR1 and CDR2 sequences are SGHTA and FQGNSA. The length of the CDR3 is 15 residues. The CDR3 is CASSRTGTSQETQYF. The CDR3 DNA reads TGTGCCAGCAGCCGCACCGGGACTAGTCAAGAGACCCAGTACTTC.

About this clone: The same CDR3 arises from other DNA sequences in this sample as well. The chain employs TRBV5-6 and TRBJ2-3; D is undetermined. CDR3 length: 13 residues. The germline V and J ends were trimmed by 0 bases and 1 base, with 3 bases remaining between them. CDR1 is SGHDT, CDR2 YYEEEE, per germline. CDR3 sequence (DNA): TGTGCCAGCAGCTTGGCTGGCACAGATACGCAGTATTTT. Its protein product is CASSLAGTDTQYF. The full variable domain, rest sourced from reference TRBV5-6 and TRBJ2-3, is DAGVTQSPTHLIKTRGQQVTLRCSPKSGHDTVSWYQQALGQGPQFIFQYYEEEERQRGNFPDRFSGHQFPNYSSELNVNALLLGDSALYLCASSLAGTDTQYFGPGTRLTVL.

The chain carries TRBV28 and TRBJ2-1, with TRBD1 matching over 11 bases. The CDR3 contains 15 residues. J was trimmed by 6 bases and V by 6 bases; bases with no gene match: 7. CDR1 is MDHEN, CDR2 SYDVKM, per germline. CDR3 protein: CASSPRGQGGNEQFF. DNA for the CDR3: TGTGCCAGCAGCCCACGGGGACAGGGGGGCAATGAGCAGTTCTTC.

V and J are TRBV19 and TRBJ1-1; D remains unclear. CDR1 is LNHDA, CDR2 SQIVND, per germline (reference sequence). This CDR3 region has 13 residues. V was shortened by 7 bases and J by 1 base, with 10 bases between the two germline ends. The CDR3 DNA sequence: TGTGCCAGTATGTGGTCGCGGAACACTGAAGCTTTCTTT. Its translation is CASMWSRNTEAFF. Variable domain in full (rest from reference TRBV19 and TRBJ1-1): DGGITQSPKYLFRKEGQNVTLSCEQNLNHDAMYWYRQDPGQGLRLIYYSQIVNDFQKGDIAEGYSVSREKKESFPLTVTSAQKNPTAFYLCASMWSRNTEAFFGQGTRLTVV.

V usage is TRBV5-1 and J usage is TRBJ1-2; 10 bases map to TRBD1. The CDR3 runs to 14 residues. The germline gives CDR1 SGHRS, CDR2 YFSETQ. V lost 2 bases to trimming and J lost 6 bases; unmatched junction nucleotides: 4. CDR3 in amino acids: CASSFDRGLDGYTF. In nucleotides, the CDR3 is TGCGCCAGCAGCTTTGACAGGGGGCTAGATGGCTACACCTTC.

The J gene is TRBJ2-3, the V gene TRBV7-9, with 11 bases lining up with TRBD2. Germline CDR1 reads SEHNR; CDR2 reads FQNEAQ (reference sequence). The ends lost 6 bases at V and 3 bases at J; junction bases unmatched: 5. The CDR3 runs to 15 residues. The CDR3 sequence: CASSRTSGGTDTQYF. CDR3 DNA sequence: TGTGCCAGCAGTCGTACTAGCGGGGGAACAGATACGCAGTATTTT.